Shown below are 12 T cell receptor beta chains from a single sample sequenced in a study of T cell repertoires in cytomegalovirus infection. TCRdb called the reads again in MiXCR, with one record for every CDR3 protein. The profile shows about 51,000 distinct CDR3 sequences, more than 15% of them singletons. These receptors' targets are unknown. This specimen was CD8+ T cells from cultured PBMCs, taken from culture after CMV antigen stimulation. Receptor source: a human donor in good health (CMV status not recorded). Some clones in this sample may be carry-over from other donors' samples.

The chain joins TRBV7-8 to TRBJ1-1, with D maybe TRBD1 (5 bases). Germline V gene sequence: CDR1 SGHVS, CDR2 FQNEAQ. CDR3 length: 15 residues. V lost 5 bases, J lost 2 bases, and 15 bases lay in between. The CDR3 sequence: CASSPNGGVNTEAFF. The CDR3 nucleotides read TGTGCCAGCAGCCCTAACGGAGGGGTCAACACTGAAGCTTTCTTT.

This clonotype was seen a handful of times. DNA of the CDR3: TGTGCCAGCAGTGCCTCCGGGACTAGCCTTTCCTACAATGAGCAGTTCTTC. Residues: CASSASGTSLSYNEQFF. The chain has TRBV6-2 or TRBV6-3 and TRBJ2-1; 9 nucleotides line up with TRBD2. The CDR3 runs to 17 residues. Germline CDR1 is MNHEY and CDR2 is SVGEGT. V trimming: 5 bases; J trimming: 1 base; junction bases outside the gene matches: 9.

This clonotype occurred a few times. The chain employs TRBV7-6 and TRBJ2-1; D gene ambiguous. This CDR3 contains 14 residues. CDR1 is SGHVS, CDR2 FNYEAQ, per germline. Trimming took 0 bases from V and 8 from J, leaving 11 bases between them. In DNA form, the CDR3 reads TGTGCCAGCAGCTTAGCGGCCCCCTTATATGAGCAGTTCTTC. It encodes CASSLAAPLYEQFF.

The chain links TRBV12-3 or TRBV12-4 to TRBJ1-5; D is perhaps TRBD1 (5 bases). V gave up 6 bases and J gave up 5 bases, with 8 bases separating them. The CDR3 loop spans 12 amino acids. In DNA form, the CDR3 reads TGTGCCAGCAGCGAGGGGCATCAGCCCCAGCATTTT. This codes for CASSEGHQPQHF.

This clonotype has just a few counts. The V and J genes are TRBV7-6 and TRBJ2-1; 11 nucleotides align to TRBD1. This CDR3 comprises 14 residues. Germline lookup yields CDR1 SGHVS and CDR2 FNYEAQ. J gave up 9 bases and V 1 base, and 2 bases lay outside the gene matches. CDR3 sequence reads: CASSLEGTGGEQFF. CDR3 nucleotides: TGTGCCAGCAGCTTAGAAGGGACAGGGGGTGAGCAGTTCTTC.

This clonotype was seen more than once but under ten times. The V call is TRBV7-2, the J call TRBJ2-1; D gene unclear. This CDR3 comprises 14 residues. V was clipped by 0 bases and J by 5 bases, with 8 bases between them. From germline, CDR1 is SGHTA and CDR2 FQGNSA. The CDR3 sequence is CASSLARLDNEQFF. The CDR3 bases are TGTGCCAGCAGCTTAGCTAGATTAGACAATGAGCAGTTCTTC.

The chain recombines TRBV7-2 with TRBJ1-1, with D unclear. The germline CDR1 and CDR2 sequences are SGHTA and FQGNSA. The CDR3 spans 12 residues. Deletions cut 5 bases from V and 8 bases from J, with 12 bases between. The CDR3 bases are TGTGCCAGCAGCCTAGTGGGGAGGGAAGCTTTCTTT. Its protein is CASSLVGREAFF.

V usage is TRBV6-1 and J usage is TRBJ2-7; 9 nucleotides match TRBD2. V shed 0 bases, J shed 3 bases, and the junction held 3 bases outside the gene matches. This CDR3 region has 15 residues. CDR1 and CDR2 from the germline V gene are MNHNS and SASEGT. CDR3 nucleotide sequence: TGTGCCAGCAGTGAAGCTCTAGCGGGATACTACGAGCAGTACTTC. This sequence encodes CASSEALAGYYEQYF.

This chain links TRBV7-2 with TRBJ2-7, with D hard to call. This CDR3 is 15 amino acids long. V shed 3 bases and J shed 5 bases, with 17 bases lying between them. Per the germline V gene, CDR1 is SGHTA and CDR2 is FQGNSA. CDR3 region: CASSFNPAGRNEQYF. The CDR3 region has the DNA TGTGCCAGCAGCTTTAATCCGGCCGGGCGTAACGAGCAGTACTTC. Based on the CDR3 plus reference TRBV7-2 and TRBJ2-7, the full variable domain is GAGVSQSPSNKVTEKGKDVELRCDPISGHTALYWYRQSLGQGLEFLIYFQGNSAPDKSGLPSDRFSAERTGGSVSTLTIQRTQQEDSAVYLCASSFNPAGRNEQYFGPGTRLTVT.

Sample share makes this clonotype medium-sized (0.01 to 0.1%). The CDR3, as DNA: TGTGCCAGCAGCCCCGACCCAGGTGGCGGGGGTGGCACCGGGGAGCTGTTTTTT. Protein: CASSPDPGGGGGTGELFF. This chain uses TRBV7-6 with TRBJ2-2; 7 bases are a match to TRBD2. This CDR3 is built from 18 residues. The germline CDR1 and CDR2 sequences are SGHVS and FNYEAQ. With V trimmed by 5 bases and J by 4 bases, 16 bases remained unmatched.

The V gene is TRBV7-9, the J gene TRBJ1-5, with D tentatively TRBD1 (5 bases). The CDR3 runs 14 residues. Between the trimmed V and J ends, which lost 3 bases and 3 bases, there was a span of 9 bases. From germline, CDR1 is SEHNR and CDR2 FQNEAQ (reference sequence). CDR3 sequence reads: CASSFGTANQPQHF. CDR3 nucleotides: TGTGCCAGCAGCTTCGGGACCGCCAATCAGCCCCAGCATTTT. Filled out from reference TRBV7-9 and TRBJ1-5, the complete variable domain reads DTGVSQNPRHKITKRGQNVTFRCDPISEHNRLYWYRQTLGQGPEFLTYFQNEAQLEKSRLLSDRFSAERPKGSFSTLEIQRTEQGDSAMYLCASSFGTANQPQHFGDGTRLSIL.

This clonotype has a handful of counts. The chain combines TRBV27 with TRBJ2-2, with D tentatively TRBD2 (6 bases). Germline lookup yields CDR1 MNHEY and CDR2 SMNVEV (reference sequence). The CDR3 runs to 13 residues. Trimming left V 2 bases short and J 7 bases short, with 8 bases between. The chain's CDR3 is CASSLGGIGELFF. DNA for the CDR3: TGTGCCAGCAGTTTAGGGGGGATCGGGGAGCTGTTTTTT.